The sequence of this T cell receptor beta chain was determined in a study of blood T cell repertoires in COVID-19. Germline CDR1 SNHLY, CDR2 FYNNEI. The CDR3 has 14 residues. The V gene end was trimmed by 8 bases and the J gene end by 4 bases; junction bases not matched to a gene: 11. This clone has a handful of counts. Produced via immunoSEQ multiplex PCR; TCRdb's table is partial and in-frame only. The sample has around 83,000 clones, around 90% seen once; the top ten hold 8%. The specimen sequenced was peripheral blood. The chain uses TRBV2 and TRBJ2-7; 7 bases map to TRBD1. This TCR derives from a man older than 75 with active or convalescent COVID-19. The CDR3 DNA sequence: TGTGCCAGCGGAGCCGGGACAGAGGTATACGAGCAGTACGTC. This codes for CASGAGTEVYEQYV.